The 13 T cell receptor beta chains below were found in one sample sequenced in a study of blood T cell repertoires in COVID-19. Some clones are missing from TCRdb's copy, which holds only in-frame ones; the method was immunoSEQ multiplex PCR. The sample contains more than 200,000 clones, roughly 80% of which appear only once. Sequencing used peripheral blood. All receptors come from a woman older than 75 with acute or convalescent COVID-19.

This chain's CDR3 is CASITPARGLHTEAFF. The CDR3 DNA sequence: TGTGCCAGCATTACGCCAGCCCGGGGTTTGCACACTGAAGCTTTCTTT. This chain links TRBV6-6 with TRBJ1-1; D uncertain. The germline CDR1 and CDR2 sequences are MNHNY and SVGAGI (reference sequence). V dropped 7 bases and J dropped 3 bases, with 21 bases sitting between them. There are 16 residues in the CDR3.

This chain joins TRBV6-2 or TRBV6-3 and TRBJ1-5; D gene unclear. Germline CDR1 and CDR2: MNHEY and SVGEGT. The CDR3 has 16 amino acids. Trimming removed 4 bases at V and 5 bases at J, with 18 bases between. In DNA form, the CDR3 reads TGTGCCAGCAGTTCCGAAAAAGCGGAGGCAGATCAGCCCCAGCATTTT. Translation: CASSSEKAEADQPQHF.

The chain recombines TRBV5-1 with TRBJ2-3, with D possibly being TRBD2 (6 bases). From germline, CDR1 is SGHRS and CDR2 YFSETQ. CDR3 length: 15 amino acids. V was pared by 2 bases and J by 6 bases, with 16 bases between. CDR3 sequence: CASSFGAGTSDTQYF. In DNA, the CDR3 is TGCGCCAGCAGCTTCGGTGCGGGGACGTCGGATACGCAGTATTTT.

This clone was observed a handful of times. The chain joins TRBV4-1 to TRBJ1-1, with 7 bases aligning to TRBD1. Trimming at V came to 0 bases and at J to 1 base, leaving 2 bases not matched to a gene. Germline CDR1 reads MGHRA; CDR2 reads YSYEKL. The CDR3 length is 15 residues. CDR3 residues: CASSQDRTGNTEAFF. Written as DNA, the CDR3 is TGCGCCAGCAGCCAAGATCGGACAGGGAACACTGAAGCTTTCTTT.

In its sample, this clone is hyperexpanded (1% or more). The chain's CDR3 is CAWRRPGQDFYGYTF. The CDR3 coding sequence is TGTGCCTGGAGGAGACCGGGACAGGACTTCTATGGCTACACCTTC. The chain has TRBV30 and TRBJ1-2; TRBD1 matches at 8 bases. This CDR3 region has 15 residues. The germline CDR1 and CDR2 sequences are GTSNPN and SVGIG (reference sequence). The ends lost 3 bases at V and 4 bases at J; junction bases unmatched: 10.

This chain joins TRBV5-1 and TRBJ2-6; D not certain. This CDR3 is 16 amino acids long. Trimming stripped 5 bases from V and 4 bases from J, with 16 bases between. Germline V gives CDR1 SGHRS, CDR2 YFSETQ. The CDR3 DNA reads as TGCGCCAGCAGTAATCAGGCCTTGCTAGGGGCCAACGTCCTGACTTTC. Amino acid sequence: CASSNQALLGANVLTF.

The CDR3 sequence is CASSRLAGYNEQFF. CDR3 in DNA: TGTGCCAGCAGCCGCCTAGCGGGGTACAATGAGCAGTTCTTC. This chain connects TRBV7-2 to TRBJ2-1; 9 nucleotides agree with TRBD2. Germline trimming cut 5 bases from V and 4 bases from J; bases unmatched to any gene: 3. The germline gives CDR1 SGHTA, CDR2 FQGNSA. There are 14 residues in the CDR3.

The chain employs TRBV28 and TRBJ1-2; TRBD1 matches 8 bases. Germline CDR1 and CDR2: MDHEN and SYDVKM. Trimming took 5 bases from V and 8 from J; bases not matched to a gene: 13. This CDR3 has 15 amino acids. CDR3 nucleotides: TGTGCCAGCAGTCCGGGACAGGCCCCCAAGGACGGCTACACCTTC. It codes for CASSPGQAPKDGYTF.

This chain uses TRBV5-1 with TRBJ2-1; TRBD2 might be the D (5 bases). Trimming left V 0 bases short and J 9 bases short, with 16 bases between. The germline gives CDR1 SGHRS, CDR2 YFSETQ. The length of the CDR3 is 15 residues. The CDR3 coding sequence is TGCGCCAGCAGCTTGGCGATTAGCGACTCAGGTGAGCAGTTCTTC. Its protein is CASSLAISDSGEQFF.

The chain is built from TRBV24-1 and TRBJ1-2, with D hard to call. Trimming removed 2 bases from V and 10 bases from J, with 13 bases in between. This CDR3 is 13 amino acids long. Germline CDR1 is KGHDR and CDR2 is SFDVKD. In nucleotides, the CDR3 is TGTGCCACCAGTGATTCTGAGGCGCCGAACTACACCTTC. It specifies CATSDSEAPNYTF.

The chain has TRBV7-6 and TRBJ2-5; D is unresolved. V was shortened by 1 base and J by 2 bases, with 2 bases between the two germline ends. From germline, CDR1 is SGHVS and CDR2 FNYEAQ. The CDR3 totals 12 residues. The DNA of the CDR3 is TGTGCCAGCAGCTTAGTACAAGAGACCCAGTACTTC. Translating it yields CASSLVQETQYF.

The chain carries TRBV5-1 and TRBJ2-6; D possibly corresponds to TRBD2 (5 bases). The CDR3 spans 15 residues. Trimming took 5 bases from V and 4 from J, leaving 13 bases between them. Germline V gene sequence: CDR1 SGHRS, CDR2 YFSETQ. The CDR3 nucleotides are TGCGCCAGCAGGCAGCAGGAGGAGGGGGCCAACGTCCTGACTTTC. Protein sequence: CASRQQEEGANVLTF.

The chain has TRBV5-6 and TRBJ2-7; 10 bases fit TRBD1. CDR1 is SGHDT, CDR2 YYEEEE, per germline. The V and J ends lost 2 bases and 2 bases, in that order; junction bases with no gene match: 1. The CDR3 totals 14 residues. CDR3: CASSLGQGAYEQYF. The CDR3 DNA sequence: TGTGCCAGCAGCTTAGGACAGGGGGCCTACGAGCAGTACTTC.